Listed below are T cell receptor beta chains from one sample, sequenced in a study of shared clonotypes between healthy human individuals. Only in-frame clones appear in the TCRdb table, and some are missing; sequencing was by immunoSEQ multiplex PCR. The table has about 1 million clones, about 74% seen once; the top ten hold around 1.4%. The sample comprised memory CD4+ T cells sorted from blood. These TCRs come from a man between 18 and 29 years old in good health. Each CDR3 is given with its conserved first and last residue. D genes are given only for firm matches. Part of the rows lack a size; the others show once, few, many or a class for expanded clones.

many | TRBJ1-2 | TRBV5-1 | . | TGCGCCAGCAGCTTGGAAGCGGGTACCTATGGCTACACCTTC | CASSLEAGTYGYTF
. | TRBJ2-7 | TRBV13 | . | TGTGCCAGCAGCTTGGGACACCTTGGATACGAGCAGTACTTC | CASSLGHLGYEQYF
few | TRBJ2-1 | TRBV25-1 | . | TGTGCCAGCAGTGCCGTGACCGTCGGTGAGCAGTTCTTC | CASSAVTVGEQFF
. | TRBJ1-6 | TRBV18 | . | TGTGCCAGCTCACCCGGACTGACGAATTCACCCCTCCACTTT | CASSPGLTNSPLHF
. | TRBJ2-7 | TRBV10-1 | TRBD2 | TGCGCCAGCAGTGGGGAGCGGGAGAGTACCTACGAGCAGTACTTC | CASSGERESTYEQYF
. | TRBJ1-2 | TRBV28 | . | TGTGCCAGCATAACCTCCGGTGGAAACTATGGCTACACCTTC | CASITSGGNYGYTF
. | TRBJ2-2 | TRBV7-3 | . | TGTGCCAGCAGCTTAGACTCCCACGGGGCCACCGGGGAGCTGTTTTTT | CASSLDSHGATGELFF
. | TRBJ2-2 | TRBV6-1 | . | TGTGCCAGCAGTGAAGTAGGGATGGGACTCGGGGAGCTGTTTTTT | CASSEVGMGLGELFF
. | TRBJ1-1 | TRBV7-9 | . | TGTGCCAGCAGCGTACAGGGTCGAGCTTTCTTT | CASSVQGRAFF
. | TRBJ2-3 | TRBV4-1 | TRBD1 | TGCGCCAGCAGCCGAACAGGGGGTACCACAGATACGCAGTATTTT | CASSRTGGTTDTQYF
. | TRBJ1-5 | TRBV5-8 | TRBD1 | TGTGCCAGCAGCTACGGGACAGTTAGCAATCAGCCCCAGCATTTT | CASSYGTVSNQPQHF
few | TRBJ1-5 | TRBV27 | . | TGTGCCAGCTCTCGGTCTCAGGGTCAGCCCCAGCATTTT | CASSRSQGQPQHF
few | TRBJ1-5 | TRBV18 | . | TGTGCCAGCTCACCACCCATTGGGGGCAGCAATCAGCCCCAGCATTTT | CASSPPIGGSNQPQHF
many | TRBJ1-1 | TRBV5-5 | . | TGTGCCAGCCGGACAGCCAACACTGAAGCTTTCTTT | CASRTANTEAFF
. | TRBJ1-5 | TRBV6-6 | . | TGTGCCAGCAGATTTTCGAGCTATAGCAATCAGCCCCAGCATTTT | CASRFSSYSNQPQHF
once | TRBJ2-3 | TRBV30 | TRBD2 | TGTGCCTGGACCGGGACTAGGGATACGCAGTATTTT | CAWTGTRDTQYF
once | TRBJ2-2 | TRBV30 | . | TGTGCCTGGAAGGGGGGCGCAGGGAGGGCCGGGGAGCTGTTTTTT | CAWKGGAGRAGELFF
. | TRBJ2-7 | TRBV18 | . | TGTGCCAGCTCACCCCGAATGGCAGGGGCGCAGTACGAGCAGTACTTC | CASSPRMAGAQYEQYF
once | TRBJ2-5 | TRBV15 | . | TGTGCCACCAGCAGAGGTGGGGCAGCCCAAGAGACCCAGTACTTC | CATSRGGAAQETQYF
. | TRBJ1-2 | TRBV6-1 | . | TGTGCCAGCAGTGAAGCGCAAAGGGGCTACACCTTC | CASSEAQRGYTF
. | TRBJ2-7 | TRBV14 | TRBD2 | TGTGCCAGCGCCTGGCGGGGGGCGCGGAACGAGCAGTACTTC | CASAWRGARNEQYF
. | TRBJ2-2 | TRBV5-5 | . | TGTGCCAGCAGCTTGGCCGGGATTAGCGTTAACACCGGGGAGCTGTTTTTT | CASSLAGISVNTGELFF
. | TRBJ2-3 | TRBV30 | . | TGTGCCTGGGAGGGGGGACTGGCAGATACGCAGTATTTT | CAWEGGLADTQYF
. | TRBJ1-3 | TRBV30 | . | TGTGCCTGGAGAGGTCGGGGGGCGCAGGCTGGAAACACCATATATTTT | CAWRGRGAQAGNTIYF
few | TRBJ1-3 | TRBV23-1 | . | TGCGCCAGCAGTCAACCCCGAAACGGGGCTGGAAACACCATATATTTT | CASSQPRNGAGNTIYF
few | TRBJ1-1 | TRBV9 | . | TGTGCCAGCAGCGTAGCATCCGGGAACACTGAAGCTTTCTTT | CASSVASGNTEAFF
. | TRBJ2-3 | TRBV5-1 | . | TGCGCCAGCAGCTTGGAGGGGGGAGATACGCAGTATTTT | CASSLEGGDTQYF
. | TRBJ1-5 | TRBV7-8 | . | TGTGCCAGCAGCTTAAACCAGTATAGCAATCAGCCCCAGCATTTT | CASSLNQYSNQPQHF
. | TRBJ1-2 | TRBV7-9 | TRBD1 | TGTGCCAGCAGCTTACCCGGGACAGGGGGCGCCGCCGGGGGCTACACCTTC | CASSLPGTGGAAGGYTF
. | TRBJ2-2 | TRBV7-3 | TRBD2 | TGTGCCAGCAGCCCCGTGACTAGCCGTGCCGGGGAGCTGTTTTTT | CASSPVTSRAGELFF
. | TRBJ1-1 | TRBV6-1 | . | TGTGCCAGCAGTGAAATGGGAGGGGACACTGAAGCTTTCTTT | CASSEMGGDTEAFF
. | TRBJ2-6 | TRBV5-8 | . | TGTGCCAGCAGCTTGGGCCCAGGGGCTGGGGCCAACGTCCTGACTTTC | CASSLGPGAGANVLTF
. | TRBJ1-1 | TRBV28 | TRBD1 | TGTGCCAGCAGTTTCCTCGGGACAGGGAACACTGAAGCTTTCTTT | CASSFLGTGNTEAFF
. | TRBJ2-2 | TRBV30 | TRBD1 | TGTGCCTGGACCGGGACAGGGGGGCTGGGGGAGCTGTTTTTT | CAWTGTGGLGELFF
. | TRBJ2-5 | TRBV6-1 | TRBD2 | TGTGCCAGCAGTGAGACCGGGACTAGCCTCGAGACCCAGTACTTC | CASSETGTSLETQYF
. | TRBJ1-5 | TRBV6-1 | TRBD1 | TGTGCCAGCAGACCCACAGGGGGGTATCAGCCCCAGCATTTT | CASRPTGGYQPQHF
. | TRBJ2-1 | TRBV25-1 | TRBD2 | TGTGCCAGCATGGGGACTAGCGGAGGGGTGAATGAGCAGTTCTTC | CASMGTSGGVNEQFF
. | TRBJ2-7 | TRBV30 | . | TGTGCCTGGAGGGAGGTGTACGAGCAGTACTTC | CAWREVYEQYF
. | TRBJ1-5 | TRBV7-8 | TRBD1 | TGTGCCAGCAGCCCAGGGGGGACAGGGGGCAGACAGCCCCAGCATTTT | CASSPGGTGGRQPQHF
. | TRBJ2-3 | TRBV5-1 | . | TGCGCCAGCAGCTTGGCGGGGACGACGACAGATACGCAGTATTTT | CASSLAGTTTDTQYF
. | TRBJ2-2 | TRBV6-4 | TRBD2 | TGTGCCAGCAGTGAAACAGCGGGGGGAACCGGGGAGCTGTTTTTT | CASSETAGGTGELFF
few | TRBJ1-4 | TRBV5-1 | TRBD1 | TGCGCCAGCAGCTTGGCGCAACAGGGGGATGAACTGTTTTTT | CASSLAQQGDELFF
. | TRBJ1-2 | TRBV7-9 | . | TGTGCCAGCAGCTTAGAGGGATCGAATACTAACTATGGCTACACCTTC | CASSLEGSNTNYGYTF